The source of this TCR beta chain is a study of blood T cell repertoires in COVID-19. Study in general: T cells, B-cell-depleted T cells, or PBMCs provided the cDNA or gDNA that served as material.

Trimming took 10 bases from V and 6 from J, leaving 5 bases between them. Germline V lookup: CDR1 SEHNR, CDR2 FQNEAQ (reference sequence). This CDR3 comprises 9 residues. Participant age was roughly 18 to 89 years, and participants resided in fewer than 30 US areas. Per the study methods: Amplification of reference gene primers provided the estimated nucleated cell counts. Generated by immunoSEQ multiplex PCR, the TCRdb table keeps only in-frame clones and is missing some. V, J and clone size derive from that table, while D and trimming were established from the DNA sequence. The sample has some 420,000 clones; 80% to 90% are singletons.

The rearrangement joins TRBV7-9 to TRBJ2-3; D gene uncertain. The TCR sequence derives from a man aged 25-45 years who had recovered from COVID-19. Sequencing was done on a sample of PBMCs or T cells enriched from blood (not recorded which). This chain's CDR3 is CATRDTQYF. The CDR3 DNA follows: TGTGCCACCCGGGATACGCAGTATTTT.